This T cell receptor beta chain is from a study of CD8+CD57+ T cells in acquired aplastic anemia. Study context: The average for DNA from sorted CD4+ and CD8+ cells was about 3.3 ug. Findings and caveats of the study: Patients were compared with controls for CD8+ Simpson's diversity, and no significant difference emerged.

This CDR3 is built from 13 residues. V dropped 5 bases and J dropped 9 bases, with 11 bases sitting between them. Germline CDR1 reads ENHRY; CDR2 reads SYGVKD. Notes on this clonotype: The target antigen is unknown. A clone one base away is much larger, so this may be a read error.

Only patients with CD8+CD57+ cell expansion on flow cytometry were chosen for sequencing. Every patient presented with severe acquired aplastic anemia. CDR3 and TCR beta VDJ profiling relied on genomic DNA as the template. TCRdb analysed the reads with MiXCR anew, one entry per CDR3 protein. Of under 200,000 distinct CDR3 sequences in the sample, around 47% were seen once. The receptor was derived from a human donor with aplastic anemia. This chain connects TRBV10-3 to TRBJ1-6, with D hard to call. The sequenced sample was sorted CD4+, CD8+, or CD8+CD57+ T cells (not recorded which) from PBMCs. Here the CDR3 DNA reads TGTGCCATCAGTTTAACACCCTTTTCACCCCTCCACTTT. This codes for CAISLTPFSPLHF.